The 10 T cell receptor beta chains in this list originate from one sample, sequenced in a study of tumor and adjacent non-tumor tissue in lung cancer. No cell sorting was done before RNA was extracted from the tissue. The normal lung tissue was taken more than 3 cm from the tumor edge. A modified ARM-PCR protocol with three rounds of nested PCR amplified TCRbeta. TCRdb itself ran the multiplex PCR reads through MiXCR, one entry per CDR3 protein. The sample comprises about 110,000 distinct CDR3 sequences, about 63% of which are singletons, and about 20% rests with the top ten. Material: distant non-tumor lung tissue. Receptors were obtained from a man between 60 and 70 years old with non-small cell lung cancer.

This clonotype was seen at least ten times. The chain links TRBV4-1 to TRBJ2-5; unclear D gene. From germline, CDR1 is MGHRA and CDR2 YSYEKL. This CDR3 has 15 residues. V was trimmed by 1 base and J by 5 bases, leaving 14 bases between them. DNA of the CDR3: TGCGCCAGCAGCCAAGCCCCATCCCCCGGGGAGACCCAGTACTTC. Translating it yields CASSQAPSPGETQYF.

This clonotype was observed a few times. Mismatch with germline at one junction end may stem from a read error. The rearrangement uses TRBV11-2 and TRBJ2-1, with D uncertain. The CDR3 consists of 13 residues. Looked up from germline, CDR1 is SGHAT and CDR2 is FQNNGV. CDR3 protein: CVSSPLKYNEQFF. In DNA, the CDR3 is TGTGTCAGCAGCCCTCTTAAGTACAATGAGCAGTTCTTC. Full variable domain (outside the CDR3, taken from reference TRBV11-2 and TRBJ2-1): EAGVAQSPRYKIIEKRQSVAFWCNPISGHATLYWYQQILGQGPKLLIQFQNNGVVDDSQLPKDRFSAERLKGVDSTLKIQPAKLEDSAVYLCVSSPLKYNEQFFGPGTRLTVL.

About this clonotype: The CDR3 does not close with the conserved phenylalanine or tryptophan, likely indicating a read error. This sequence joins TRBV6-1 and TRBJ1-1; D call uncertain. CDR3 length: 14 amino acids. Per germline, CDR1 MNHNS and CDR2 SASEGT. Trimming cost V 2 bases and J 4 bases, with 11 bases left between them. CDR3 sequence: CASSEMGKSTEAFL. The DNA for the CDR3 is TGTGCCAGCAGTGAAATGGGGAAATCCACTGAAGCTTTCCTT.

With respect to this clonotype: Lacking the conserved final phenylalanine or tryptophan, this CDR3 likely reflects a read error. This chain joins TRBV4-2 and TRBJ2-1; D call uncertain. Germline lookup yields CDR1 LGHNA and CDR2 YNFKEQ. V was shortened by 0 bases and J by 7 bases, with 13 bases between the two germline ends. This CDR3 is 15 amino acids long. CDR3 sequence reads: CASSQDGVVGNEQFS. The CDR3, as DNA: TGTGCCAGCAGCCAAGATGGAGTAGTAGGGAATGAGCAGTTCTCC.

This clonotype was counted ten times or more. The chain carries TRBV5-1 and TRBJ2-3; D call uncertain. Between the trimmed V and J ends, which lost 6 bases and 2 bases, there was a span of 16 bases. The CDR3 has 15 residues. Germline lookup yields CDR1 SGHRS and CDR2 YFSETQ. CDR3 coding DNA: TGCGCCAGCATGCTCGGGCCCCAGGCCACAGATACGCAGTATTTT. This gives the protein CASMLGPQATDTQYF.

This clonotype was counted once. The chain is built from TRBV4-3 and TRBJ2-3, with D hard to call. The CDR3 extends over 16 amino acids. Germline loops: CDR1 LGHNA, CDR2 YSLEER. V lost 4 bases, J lost 7 bases, and 21 bases lay in between. CDR3 sequence: CASSRDTATYTYTQYF. CDR3 in DNA: TGCGCCAGCAGCCGAGATACCGCTACATACACGTATACGCAGTATTTT.

Many counts were recorded for this clonotype. J is TRBJ1-2 and V is TRBV28, with TRBD1 matching over 11 bases. The length of the CDR3 is 15 residues. Germline V CDR1 and CDR2: MDHEN, SYDVKM. V lost 3 bases, J lost 4 bases, and 4 bases stayed unmatched. CDR3 nucleotide sequence: TGTGCCAGCAGTTTCTTCGGGACAGGGGGCTATGGCTACACCTTC. It translates to CASSFFGTGGYGYTF.

Many counts were recorded for this clonotype. The chain carries TRBV5-6 and TRBJ2-3; TRBD2 matches 8 bases. This CDR3 comprises 15 residues. Trimming cost V 0 bases and J 3 bases; bases outside gene matches: 3. Germline V gene sequence: CDR1 SGHDT, CDR2 YYEEEE. Here the CDR3 DNA reads TGTGCCAGCAGCTTGGAAGTAGCGGGAACAGATACGCAGTATTTT. This encodes CASSLEVAGTDTQYF.

With respect to this clonotype: It may be a read error: a sequence one base away is much more abundant. The chain couples TRBV6-1 to TRBJ1-4; no clear D. Germline assignment: CDR1 MNHNS and CDR2 SASEGT. The CDR3 loop spans 13 amino acids. The CDR3 spells CVSSESGNGKLFF. As DNA, the CDR3 is TGTGTCAGCAGTGAATCGGGGAACGGAAAACTGTTTTTT.

The rearrangement links TRBV10-3 to TRBJ2-7; 10 bases are shared with TRBD1. CDR1 and CDR2 from the germline V gene are ENHRY and SYGVKD. CDR3 length equals 12 residues. V trimming: 10 bases; J trimming: 4 bases; junction bases outside the gene matches: 4. The CDR3 DNA reads as TGTGCCACGCAGGACAGGGGGTACGAGCAGTACTTC. Protein: CATQDRGYEQYF.